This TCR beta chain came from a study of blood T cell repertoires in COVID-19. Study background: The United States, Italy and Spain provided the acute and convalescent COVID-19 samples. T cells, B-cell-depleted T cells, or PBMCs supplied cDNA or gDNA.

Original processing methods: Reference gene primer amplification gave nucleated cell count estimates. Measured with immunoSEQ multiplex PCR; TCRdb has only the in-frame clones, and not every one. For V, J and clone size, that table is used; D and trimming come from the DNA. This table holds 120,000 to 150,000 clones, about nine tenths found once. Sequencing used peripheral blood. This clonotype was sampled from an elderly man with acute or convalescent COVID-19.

CDR3 in amino acids: CASSQGQNTEAFF. The CDR3 region has the DNA TGTGCCAGCTCACAGGGGCAGAACACTGAAGCTTTCTTT. The rearrangement uses TRBV18 and TRBJ1-1; a possible D gene is TRBD1 (5 bases). Germline V gene data show CDR1 as KGHSH and CDR2 as LQKENI. V lost 4 bases, J lost 1 base, and 7 bases lay in between. This CDR3 has 13 residues. Based on the CDR3 plus reference TRBV18 and TRBJ1-1, the full variable domain is NAGVMQNPRHLVRRRGQEARLRCSPMKGHSHVYWYRQLPEEGLKFMVYLQKENIIDESGMPKERFSAEFPKEGPSILRIQQVVRGDSAAYFCASSQGQNTEAFFGQGTRLTVV.